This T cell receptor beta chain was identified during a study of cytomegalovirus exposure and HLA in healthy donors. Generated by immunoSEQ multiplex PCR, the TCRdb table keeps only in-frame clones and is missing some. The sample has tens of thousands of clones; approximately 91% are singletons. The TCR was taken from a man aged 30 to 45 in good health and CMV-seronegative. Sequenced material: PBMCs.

This CDR3 reads CASSHTSVSTGELFF. In DNA, the CDR3 is TGCGCCAGCAGCCATACTAGCGTCTCCACCGGGGAGCTGTTTTTT. V and J are TRBV4-1 and TRBJ2-2; 7 positions agree with TRBD2. Unmatched junction bases numbered 5, after V lost 3 bases and J lost 4 bases. CDR1 and CDR2 (germline): MGHRA, YSYEKL. The CDR3 spans 15 residues.